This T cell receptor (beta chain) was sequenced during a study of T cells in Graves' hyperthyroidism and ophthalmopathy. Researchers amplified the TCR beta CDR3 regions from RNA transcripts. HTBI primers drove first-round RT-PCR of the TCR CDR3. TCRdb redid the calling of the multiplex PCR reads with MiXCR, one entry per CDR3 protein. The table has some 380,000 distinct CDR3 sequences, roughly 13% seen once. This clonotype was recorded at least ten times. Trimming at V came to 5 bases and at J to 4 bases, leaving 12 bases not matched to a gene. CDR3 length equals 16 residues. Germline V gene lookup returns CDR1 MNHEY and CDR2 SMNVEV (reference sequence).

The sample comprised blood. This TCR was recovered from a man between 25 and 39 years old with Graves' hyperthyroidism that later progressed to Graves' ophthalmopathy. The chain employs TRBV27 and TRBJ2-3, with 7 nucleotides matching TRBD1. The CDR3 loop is CASSPPSGTVSDTQYF. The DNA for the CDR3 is TGTGCCAGCAGTCCGCCGTCCGGGACAGTATCAGATACGCAGTATTTT.